The subject of this entry is one T cell receptor (beta chain). The repertoire was sequenced with immunoSEQ multiplex PCR; TCRdb's copy has only in-frame clones and lacks some. The profile shows roughly 76,000 clones, roughly 91% of them singletons. The sample belongs to a study of blood T cell repertoires in COVID-19. At the level of the study: Specimens from acute and convalescent COVID-19 originated in the United States, Italy and Spain.

The CDR3 consists of 14 residues. V was pared by 4 bases and J by 1 base, with 0 bases of the junction left unmatched. Germline V gene sequence: CDR1 ENHRY, CDR2 SYGVKD. This receptor was obtained from a man aged 70-80 years with active or convalescent COVID-19. The chain joins TRBV10-3 to TRBJ2-3, with 9 bases that match TRBD2. Sequenced input: peripheral blood. The CDR3 sequence is CAISGLAGTDTQYF. CDR3 sequence (DNA): TGTGCCATCAGTGGACTAGCGGGCACAGATACGCAGTATTTT.